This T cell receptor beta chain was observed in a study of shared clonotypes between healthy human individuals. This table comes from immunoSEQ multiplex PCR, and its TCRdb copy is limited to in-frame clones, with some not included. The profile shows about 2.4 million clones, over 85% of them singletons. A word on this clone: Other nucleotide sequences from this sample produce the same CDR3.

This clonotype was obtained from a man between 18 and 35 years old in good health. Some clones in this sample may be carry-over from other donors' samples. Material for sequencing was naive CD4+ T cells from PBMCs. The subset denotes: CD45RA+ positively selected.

The CDR3 region has the DNA TGCGCCAGCAGCCAAGACCCTAGCGGGAGCTCCTACAATGAGCAGTTCTTC. Translation gives CASSQDPSGSSYNEQFF. The chain is built from TRBV4-1 and TRBJ2-1, with 10 bases lining up with TRBD2. Trimming took 0 bases from V and 0 from J; bases not matched to a gene: 2. Germline V gives CDR1 MGHRA, CDR2 YSYEKL. The CDR3 sequence is 17 residues long.